The 22 T cell receptor beta chains below all came from one sample that was sequenced in a study of Tregs in tolerant kidney transplant recipients. Related graft donors supplied nonmyeloablative bone marrow transplants, and mixed chimerism was transient. Sequencing was performed with immunoSEQ multiplex PCR; in TCRdb, only in-frame clones are kept and a portion is missing. Among about 100,000 clones listed, approximately 93% were seen once. This sample comprised CD4+ T cells from blood (PBMCs), obtained 12 months after the transplant. All receptors come from a human patient who received a combined kidney and bone marrow transplant. The T cells may partly be graft donor cells.

The chain carries TRBV7-2 and TRBJ1-2; TRBD1 matches 12 bases. Germline loops: CDR1 SGHTA, CDR2 FQGNSA. The trim removed 0 bases at V and 8 bases at J, leaving 1 base unmatched. The length of the CDR3 is 14 residues. The CDR3 loop is CASSLAGQGAGYTF. For the CDR3, the DNA is TGTGCCAGCAGCTTAGCGGGACAGGGGGCAGGCTACACCTTC.

This chain uses TRBV15 with TRBJ2-3; the D is unclear. V was cut by 1 base and J by 9 bases, with 8 bases left in between. From germline, CDR1 is LNHNV and CDR2 YYDKDF (reference sequence). The length of the CDR3 is 12 residues. CDR3 loop: CATSRVPATQYF. The CDR3 DNA reads as TGTGCCACCAGCAGAGTTCCCGCGACGCAGTATTTT.

The chain employs TRBV7-2 and TRBJ2-7; 11 bases map to TRBD2. Unmatched junction bases numbered 4, after V lost 4 bases and J lost 2 bases. The CDR3 totals 15 residues. Germline assignment: CDR1 SGHTA and CDR2 FQGNSA. Written as DNA, the CDR3 is TGTGCCAGCAGCTCCCCGACTAGCGGGACCTACGAGCAGTACTTC. This codes for CASSSPTSGTYEQYF. Full variable domain (rest looked up from reference TRBV7-2 and TRBJ2-7): GAGVSQSPSNKVTEKGKDVELRCDPISGHTALYWYRQSLGQGLEFLIYFQGNSAPDKSGLPSDRFSAERTGGSVSTLTIQRTQQEDSAVYLCASSSPTSGTYEQYFGPGTRLTVT.

This CDR3 reads CASSLVLAVPNEQFF. The CDR3 nucleotides are TGTGCCAGCAGCTTAGTACTAGCGGTTCCCAATGAGCAGTTCTTC. V usage is TRBV7-2 and J usage is TRBJ2-1, with 8 bases lining up with TRBD2. Trimming removed 1 base from V and 6 bases from J; junction bases left unmatched: 5. There are 15 residues in the CDR3. Germline-derived CDR1 and CDR2 are SGHTA and FQGNSA.

This chain links TRBV25-1 with TRBJ2-2; TRBD2 matches 11 bases. This CDR3 is 15 amino acids long. Germline V gene sequence: CDR1 MGHDK, CDR2 SYGVNS. V shed 5 bases and J 3 bases; nucleotides not matched to a gene: 2. CDR3 region: CASSPGLADTGELFF. DNA for the CDR3: TGTGCCAGCAGTCCGGGACTAGCGGACACCGGGGAGCTGTTTTTT.

This clone was recorded a few times. The V and J genes are TRBV2 and TRBJ1-2; D gene ambiguous. The CDR3 totals 13 residues. The germline gives CDR1 SNHLY, CDR2 FYNNEI. V lost 5 bases, J lost 6 bases, and 13 bases lay in between. The CDR3 DNA is TGTGCCAGCAGTTCATCCAGCGTCAATGGCTACACCTTC. Its protein product is CASSSSSVNGYTF.

The rearrangement links TRBV6-5 to TRBJ1-3, with 7 nucleotides matching TRBD1. Unmatched junction bases numbered 2, after V lost 6 bases and J lost 0 bases. Per germline, CDR1 MNHEY and CDR2 SVGAGI. This CDR3 is built from 14 residues. Written as DNA, the CDR3 is TGTGCCAGCAGCGGGACAGCCTCTGGAAACACCATATATTTT. It is translated as CASSGTASGNTIYF.

On this clone: Germline is not matched at one junction end, which may reflect a read error. This CDR3 is also generated by other DNA sequences in the sample. The chain carries TRBV6-1 and TRBJ1-6; a weak D match, TRBD1 (5 bases). This CDR3 has 15 amino acids. Germline V gene data show CDR1 as MNHNS and CDR2 as SASEGT. In DNA form, the CDR3 reads TGTGCCAGCAGTGGGGGCGCGTCCTATAATTCCCCCCTCCACTTT. This sequence encodes CASSGGASYNSPLHF.

This chain joins TRBV27 and TRBJ2-1, with 11 bases identical to TRBD1. From germline, CDR1 is MNHEY and CDR2 SMNVEV (reference sequence). V lost 2 bases to trimming and J lost 4 bases; unmatched junction nucleotides: 1. The CDR3 consists of 15 residues. The CDR3 loop reads CASSLGTGGYNEQFF. Written as DNA, the CDR3 is TGTGCCAGCAGTTTAGGGACAGGGGGTTACAATGAGCAGTTCTTC.

The chain combines TRBV5-1 with TRBJ2-3, with D perhaps matching TRBD1 (6 bases). V gave up 7 bases and J gave up 2 bases, with 14 bases separating them. The V gene's germline CDR1 is SGHRS and CDR2 YFSETQ. This CDR3 is built from 14 residues. CDR3 protein: CASARDKNTDTQYF. Here the CDR3 DNA reads TGCGCCAGCGCCCGGGACAAAAACACAGATACGCAGTATTTT.

This clone was found once. The same CDR3 also results from other DNA sequences found in this sample. The chain has TRBV9 and TRBJ1-6; TRBD1 matches 7 bases. The V and J ends lost 6 bases and 7 bases, in that order; junction bases with no gene match: 7. In germline, CDR1 is SGDLS, CDR2 YYNGEE. The CDR3 has 14 residues. Here the CDR3 DNA reads TGTGCCAGCAACCGGGACAGACCCAATTCACCCCTCCACTTT. Amino acid sequence: CASNRDRPNSPLHF. Drawing the rest from reference TRBV9 and TRBJ1-6, the complete variable domain is DSGVTQTPKHLITATGQRVTLRCSPRSGDLSVYWYQQSLDQGLQFLIQYYNGEERAKGNILERFSAQQFPDLHSELNLSSLELGDSALYFCASNRDRPNSPLHFGNGTRLTVT.

This rearrangement joins TRBV18 to TRBJ2-1; 8 bases fit TRBD2. This CDR3 region has 18 residues. The germline V gene has CDR1 KGHSH and CDR2 LQKENI. The ends lost 1 base at V and 2 bases at J; junction bases unmatched: 10. This CDR3 is CASSPLSSLAGTYNEQFF. The DNA of the CDR3 is TGTGCCAGCTCACCACTATCGAGTCTAGCGGGCACCTACAATGAGCAGTTCTTC.

The chain joins TRBV6-6 to TRBJ2-7; no clear D gene. Germline assignment: CDR1 MNHNY and CDR2 SVGAGI (reference sequence). This CDR3 contains 15 residues. The V gene lost 0 bases and the J gene lost 11 bases, with 20 bases spanning the gap. The CDR3 here is CASSYSKVSGPWEYF. The CDR3 DNA is TGTGCCAGCAGTTACTCGAAGGTTTCAGGCCCCTGGGAGTACTTC.

The gene calls are TRBV19 and TRBJ2-7; 11 bases fit TRBD1. The CDR3 totals 15 residues. Germline lookup yields CDR1 LNHDA and CDR2 SQIVND (reference sequence). Losses at the gene ends were 9 bases for V and 4 bases for J; bases not matched to a gene: 11. The CDR3 here is CASSQRTGGAYEQYF. CDR3 DNA sequence: TGTGCCAGCTCTCAAAGGACAGGGGGCGCGTACGAGCAGTACTTC.

The chain recombines TRBV27 with TRBJ2-7, with D perhaps TRBD2 (5 bases). The germline CDR1 and CDR2 sequences are MNHEY and SMNVEV (reference sequence). Deletions cut 2 bases from V and 6 bases from J, with 17 bases between. CDR3 size: 15 residues. CDR3 loop: CASSLTRGVGFEQYF. In nucleotides, the CDR3 is TGTGCCAGCAGTTTAACCCGGGGAGTGGGGTTCGAGCAGTACTTC.

V and J are TRBV7-9 and TRBJ2-4, with 7 nucleotides matching TRBD2. V lost 1 base to trimming and J lost 0 bases; unmatched junction nucleotides: 3. The V gene's germline CDR1 is SEHNR and CDR2 FQNEAQ (reference sequence). CDR3 length equals 16 residues. The CDR3: CASSLGGGGAKNIQYF. CDR3 in DNA: TGTGCCAGCAGCTTAGGGGGCGGGGGAGCCAAAAACATTCAGTACTTC.

The V call is TRBV5-4, the J call TRBJ2-3, with 7 nucleotides matching TRBD2. Trimming cost V 4 bases and J 6 bases; bases outside gene matches: 5. The CDR3 spans 13 residues. CDR1 is SGHNT and CDR2 is YYREEE in the germline V gene (reference sequence). The CDR3 bases are TGTGCCAGCAGCGGGGGGGGTAGGGATACGCAGTATTTT. Amino acids: CASSGGGRDTQYF.

V is TRBV11-3 and J is TRBJ2-7, with 9 positions matching TRBD1. Germline values: CDR1 SGHNT, CDR2 YENEEA. V was pared by 3 bases and J by 3 bases, with 6 bases of the junction left unmatched. The CDR3 totals 15 residues. The CDR3 here is CASSFPTGGNYEQYF. The CDR3 DNA reads TGTGCCAGCAGCTTCCCGACAGGGGGGAACTACGAGCAGTACTTC. Filled out from reference TRBV11-3 and TRBJ2-7, the complete variable domain reads EAGVVQSPRYKIIEKKQPVAFWCNPISGHNTLYWYLQNLGQGPELLIRYENEEAVDDSQLPKDRFSAERLKGVDSTLKIQPAELGDSAVYLCASSFPTGGNYEQYFGPGTRLTVT.

V is TRBV13 and J is TRBJ2-7; 7 nucleotides line up with TRBD2. The CDR3 sequence is 15 residues long. Unmatched junction bases numbered 8, after V lost 4 bases and J lost 2 bases. Germline CDR1 is PRHDT and CDR2 is FYEKMQ (reference sequence). The CDR3 protein is CASSSLGGSAYEQYF. The DNA for the CDR3 is TGTGCCAGCAGCTCCCTCGGGGGGAGCGCCTACGAGCAGTACTTC.

CDR3 bases: TGTGCCAGCAGCCCGGGACAGAGCTATGGCTACACCTTC. It encodes CASSPGQSYGYTF. The chain employs TRBV7-9 and TRBJ1-2; 7 nucleotides align to TRBD1. The CDR3 sequence is 13 residues long. The junction had 4 bases not matched to a gene; V was cut back by 5 bases and J by 4 bases. CDR1 is SEHNR and CDR2 is FQNEAQ in the germline V gene (reference sequence).

The CDR3 spells CASSLTSGGARAKNIQYF. DNA for the CDR3: TGTGCCAGCAGCTTAACTAGCGGGGGGGCCCGAGCCAAAAACATTCAGTACTTC. The genes are TRBV7-9 and TRBJ2-4; 13 bases are a match to TRBD2. The germline V gene encodes CDR1 SEHNR and CDR2 FQNEAQ (reference sequence). The CDR3 has 18 residues. With V trimmed by 2 bases and J by 0 bases, 4 bases remained unmatched. The variable domain in full, with the rest retrieved from reference TRBV7-9 and TRBJ2-4, is DTGVSQNPRHKITKRGQNVTFRCDPISEHNRLYWYRQTLGQGPEFLTYFQNEAQLEKSRLLSDRFSAERPKGSFSTLEIQRTEQGDSAMYLCASSLTSGGARAKNIQYFGAGTRLSVL.

The chain is built from TRBV11-3 and TRBJ2-5, with D unclear. The CDR3 totals 14 residues. V lost 4 bases and J 1 base, leaving 10 bases between the germline ends. CDR1 is SGHNT and CDR2 is YENEEA in the germline V gene. The CDR3 spells CASSSERRQETQYF. CDR3 bases: TGTGCCAGCAGCTCCGAGCGCCGCCAAGAGACCCAGTACTTC. Filled out from reference TRBV11-3 and TRBJ2-5, the complete variable domain reads EAGVVQSPRYKIIEKKQPVAFWCNPISGHNTLYWYLQNLGQGPELLIRYENEEAVDDSQLPKDRFSAERLKGVDSTLKIQPAELGDSAVYLCASSSERRQETQYFGPGTRLLVL.